This T cell receptor (beta chain) was sequenced during a study of blood T cell repertoires in COVID-19. Study-wide background: Sites in the United States, Italy and Spain provided acute and convalescent COVID-19 samples. T cells, B-cell-depleted T cells, or PBMCs supplied cDNA or gDNA.

This clone was detected only once. Patients of the Seattle cohort, enrolled during active infection, were followed longitudinally. Germline assignment: CDR1 GTSNPN and CDR2 SVGIG (reference sequence). The ends were cut back, 7 bases at V and 8 bases at J, with 23 bases in the middle. This CDR3 region has 14 residues. How the authors handled the data: Estimation of nucleated cell counts was performed using reference gene primer amplification. TCRdb's table, derived via immunoSEQ multiplex PCR, lists solely in-frame clones and lacks some. V and J calls and clone size come straight from that table; D and trimming were deduced from the DNA. The sample has under 450,000 clones; around nine tenths are singletons.

This TCR was sampled from a woman aged 40 to 49 with COVID-19, enrolled during active disease. The rearrangement uses TRBV30 and TRBJ1-2; D perhaps matches TRBD1 (6 bases). Sequenced sample: peripheral blood. DNA for the CDR3: TGTGCCTTGCTAAAATTACAGGGATTCCGGGGCTACACCTTC. It is translated as CALLKLQGFRGYTF.